This TCR beta chain was profiled in a study of cytomegalovirus exposure and HLA in healthy donors (dated by TCRdb to the late 2010s). Regarding the research as a whole: An earlier analysis of several hundred of the donors reported approximately 290 Gb of sequence data and more than 90 million unique TCR beta sequences from about 180 million T cells. Roughly 300 gigabases of sequencing data and approximately 91 million unique TCR sequences made up an early release that covered approximately 650 HLA-typed donors. Among the approximately 420 genotyped donors, around 79% belonged to the genetic ancestry cluster associated with self-reported Caucasian donors. The aim of the study was to test whether cataloging public T cell receptors could identify signatures of past pathogen exposure. Using immunosequencing, the study profiled T cell repertoires from about 620 subjects and related those repertoires to cytomegalovirus serostatus. In addition to the first cohort of hundreds of subjects, a separate validation cohort of 120 different subjects was used. High-throughput TCR immunosequencing, statistical association of individual TCRs with disease status, and machine learning were combined to predict cytomegalovirus infection status. To study patterns of TCR occurrence, a later analysis re-analyzed previously published TCR beta repertoires from several hundred donors and added high-resolution HLA genotyping. Rather than using new phenotypic data, the later analysis identified candidate immune exposures from TCR beta sequences and from how often those sequences occurred across donors. In an earlier analysis of 550 to 700 of the donors, high-throughput TCR beta sequencing was used to judge whether each TCR beta V gene segment behaved as functional or pseudogenic. Donor age, sex, ethnicity and CMV serostatus were collected together with the repertoire data. A later genetic analysis used genome-wide SNP genotypes for about 65% of the 666 donors, treating that subset as a discovery cohort. Every discovery cohort repertoire had been produced on one sequencing platform. Class I and class II HLA loci were covered by the typing at four-digit resolution. Typing coverage varied by locus: about 620-630 donors for A, B, C, DRB1 and DQB1; approximately 520 for DQA1; about 590 for DPA1; fewer than 480 for DPB1. Roughly 5 DR-DQ haplotypes were handled as single units for association and clustering, since linkage in the cohort was strong. Across approximately 420 genotyped donors of the cohort, an average of roughly 250,000 unique TCR beta nucleotide sequences per donor were sequenced, and roughly a sixth of those sequences were non-productive.

The paper's findings and limits, for the study overall: HLA typing was unavailable for some donors at each locus, so association tests used only the typed subset. A total of fewer than 200 TCR beta chains were listed by the study as associated with cytomegalovirus. An association between a missense DCLRE1C variant and V-gene and J-gene trimming of TCR beta chains was found in a later genetic analysis and replicated in an independent cohort. Across donors, most TCR sequences were observed very rarely, whereas some public TCRs were present in many individuals. A further reported finding was that TCR beta sequences accurately predicted the HLA-A and HLA-B alleles for most subjects in the first cohort. In a later analysis, the rate of TCR association differed among HLA loci, with DRB1 alleles having the most associated TCRs and HLA-C alleles having the fewest. In a later analysis, HLA-associated TCR beta chains showed more clonal expansion and lower generation probabilities than non-associated chains that were equally common. In a later analysis, most CMV-associated TCR beta chains were found to appear HLA-restricted, with HLA associations seemingly driven largely by CMV exposure. The only immune exposure information available for the cohort was CMV serostatus. Only TCR beta chains were sequenced in this cohort, and the absence of alpha or paired-chain data limited detectable features. The earlier analysis of approximately 590 of the donors excluded around 17 rarely observed V segments, including chromosome 9 orphons, because counts were too low. Sequencing depth was assumed to be roughly uniform across donors in the presence/absence analyses, though that assumption may not hold. According to a later genetic analysis, donors in an Asian-associated ancestry cluster had fewer N-insertions in productive TCRs than the approximately 650-donor mean. Some IMGT-functional V segments, including TRBV6-2 and TRBV6-3, could not be told apart with the 87-base-pair reads, so those segments were excluded. Strong co-occurrence of HLA alleles, especially DR and DQ, made assigning TCR associations to individual alleles difficult. In an earlier analysis of a few hundred of the donors, most TCR beta V segments were observed in productive rearrangements about 87% or about 30% of the time, broadly matching IMGT annotations. The authors suggested that the approach could potentially be extended to other disease states and immunological phenotypes. Correlated functional status among segregating V segments might be attributable to linkage disequilibrium, but an unknown experimental factor could not be ruled out. Cytomegalovirus status was reported to be diagnosed by the classifier with high specificity and sensitivity in both the original and validation cohorts. In a later analysis, several top co-occurrence clusters were reported to appear linked to parvovirus B19, influenza, CMV and Epstein-Barr virus. A cluster of highly shared sequence variants was judged likely to be a technical artifact of the sequencing pipeline. A later analysis associated approximately 17,000 TCR beta sequences with specific HLA alleles at a false discovery rate of 0.05. A few of the identified cytomegalovirus-associated TCR beta chains were confirmed in vitro to be specific for cytomegalovirus antigens.

The cohort comprised 670 or so healthy bone marrow donors. At the time of sampling, every cohort member was nominally healthy, though immune exposures that went unrecorded were likely present. The donor was CMV seropositive and was included in the group of 300 or so seropositive cohort members. A peripheral blood sample was provided by each donor, and peripheral blood mononuclear cells were used for TCR beta sequencing. Genomic DNA was extracted from the blood cell samples with the Qiagen DNeasy Blood Extraction Kit. On this clone itself: Its antigen specificity is not known. Base qualities are not recorded, but no much larger clone differs from it by a single base.

Libraries were constructed by the immunoSEQ multiplex PCR assay. A mixture of 60 forward primers for TCR Vbeta segments and 13 reverse primers for TCR Jbeta segments was used in the multiplex PCR. The CDR3 region of rearranged TCR beta genes was amplified from genomic DNA with a multiplex PCR assay. The amplified TCR beta libraries were sequenced on the Illumina HiSeq System as 87-base-pair reads. The source study handled its data this way. A later analysis tallied tens of millions of unique TCR beta chains across the roughly 610 repertoires, and some 10 million of those chains were shared by two or more donors. A nearest-neighbor algorithm error-corrected the raw reads and collapsed the reads into unique sequences, merging closely related sequences to remove PCR and sequencing errors. Alignment of CDR3 sequences to IMGT reference sequences was used to assign V, D and J gene segments. For a sequence to be retained, at least a six-nucleotide match to both a V gene segment and a J gene segment was required. A rearrangement counted as productive if the CDR3 had no stop codons and remained in frame with V and J, and every other rearrangement counted as non-productive. Following IMGT convention, CDR3 was defined as the stretch from the second conserved V-encoded cysteine to the conserved J-encoded phenylalanine. The earlier analysis of some 580 of the donors excluded any sequence lacking an unambiguous match to a single V gene segment. An earlier analysis of a few hundred of the donors classified V segments as functional when productive rearrangements were above 56.7% and as segregating when the standard deviation between donors was above 5%. To diagnose cytomegalovirus status from the catalog of TCR beta chain sequences, a statistical classification framework was built. In a later analysis, TCR nucleotide sequences were compared against IMGT/GENE-DB human TR gene sequences so that V and J genes could be assigned. Using the TCRdist pipeline, a later analysis assigned CDR3 sequences along with most-parsimonious VDJ recombination scenarios. A later analysis defined each TCR beta chain by its CDR3 amino acid sequence plus V-gene family, and excluded reads lacking a unique V-gene family. A later analysis removed 450 to 600 highly shared, low-generation-probability nucleotide sequences to deal with suspected cross-contamination and a sequencing artifact. In a later analysis, a clonal expansion index was calculated for each public chain from normalized within-repertoire ranks of inferred template counts. In a later analysis, generation probabilities were computed with a VDJ recombination model fitted to out-of-frame rearrangements, and the resulting probabilities were checked against IGoR. In a later analysis, TCR-TCR, TCR-HLA and TCR-CMV co-occurrence was scored with hypergeometric tests, and a repertoire-size bias correction was applied to TCR pairs. A later analysis estimated false discovery rates by permuting HLA or CMV assignments 20 times. In a later analysis, co-occurring TCRs were grouped using DBSCAN, and TCRdist sequence similarity was added for clustering within HLA-allele-positive subsets. For co-occurrence clustering, repertoires with fewer than 30,000 or more than 120,000 public chains were excluded, along with five repertoires with anomalous nucleotide sharing. This is the immuneACCESS table as TCRdb keeps it, with only in-frame sequences that have V and J called. A part of the clones is gone; compared with another copy, unresolved V genes explain less than half, and the rest is unexplained. V and J calls and clone size are copied from that table; D and trimming were computed from the DNA. In all, the sample holds about 160,000 clones, and around 80% of those were seen once. About 6.3% of the sample is taken by the ten largest.

The junction carries 9 bases between V and J, which are trimmed by 2 bases and 8 bases respectively. CDR1 and CDR2, per the germline V gene, are ENHRY and SYGVKD. The CDR3 sequence holds 13 residues, the cysteine and phenylalanine included. The kept DNA is CDR3 alone, 39 bases in frame from the first base. This chain is built from TRBV10-3 and TRBJ1-4, with no D gene named confidently. This TCR was recovered from a male donor in good health and CMV-seropositive. The sample taken for sequencing was PBMCs. The CDR3 protein sequence reads: CAISEGEVEKLFF. The nucleotide sequence reads TGTGCCATCAGTGAGGGCGAGGTCGAAAAACTGTTTTTT.